This T cell receptor (beta chain) was identified during a study of cytomegalovirus exposure and HLA in healthy donors. On this clone: Its antigen is unidentified.

The V gene's germline CDR1 is SEHNR and CDR2 FQNEAQ (reference sequence). This CDR3 has 14 amino acids. V was cut by 6 bases and J by 2 bases, with 13 bases left in between. Notes on the study in general: According to the study, 150 to 200 TCR beta chains were cytomegalovirus-associated.

Profiled with immunoSEQ multiplex PCR; TCRdb holds only in-frame clones, not every one. In the table there are roughly 100,000 clones, approximately 94% of which are singletons. The sequenced material came from PBMCs. The chain links TRBV7-9 to TRBJ2-5, with a possible D match to TRBD1 (6 bases). The receptor's source is a woman aged 18-29 years in good health and CMV-seronegative. The CDR3 region has the DNA TGTGCCAGCAGTCGGACAGTGTCGCAAGAGACCCAGTACTTC. Translating gives CASSRTVSQETQYF.